The present entry profiles one T cell receptor beta chain with its context. Its matching antigen is unknown. A much larger clonotype is one base distant, so this may be a read error. Germline CDR1 is SEHNR and CDR2 is FQNEAQ (reference sequence). The CDR3 covers 13 residues. Trimming removed 1 base at V and 3 bases at J, with 6 bases between. The data were taken from a study of radiation and T cells in renal cell carcinoma. About the study: Nephrectomy followed 15 Gy stereotactic body radiation by 4 weeks.

Broader study findings: In blood, top tumor clones expanded by 2 weeks, shrinking by 4.

TCRdb's table, derived via immunoSEQ multiplex PCR, lists solely in-frame clones and lacks some. The sample gives about 91,000 clones, 82% of which show up once; roughly 6.8% is in the top ten. The time point here: baseline pretreatment blood. This sample's treatment: 15 Gy SBRT to primary tumor, nephrectomy 4 weeks later. The patient's renal cell carcinoma had clear cell pathology. Sequencing was performed on blood, taken from a patient whose treatment included radiotherapy and nephrectomy. This sequence originates from a man in his 60s with renal cell carcinoma. J is TRBJ1-1 and V is TRBV7-9, with D possibly matching TRBD1 (5 bases). The CDR3 sequence: CASSLGQYTEAFF. The DNA of the CDR3 is TGTGCCAGCAGCTTAGGACAGTACACTGAAGCTTTCTTT.